The 5 T cell receptor beta chains given below trace back to one sample, sequenced in a study of regulatory T cells in long-lasting Graves disease (TCRdb year 2021). The sample's time point, from its label and the paper: newly diagnosed GD, antithyroid drugs for less than 3 months. For both TCR sequencing and RNA sequencing, RNA was extracted from PBMCs in TRIzol. The receptor library was made with multiplex PCR. The run used an Illumina HiSeq 4000. TCR beta libraries were built with iRepertoire HTBI primers and Arm-PCR amplification of CDR3 regions. TCRdb took the public reads, trimmed them with fastp at Q25, ran MiXCR for clone calling and kept in-frame beta chains. Rows with a matching CDR3 protein are joined into one entry that keeps the most common DNA and genes. This sample holds fewer than 450,000 distinct CDR3 sequences; approximately 16% were observed only once. In total, the top ten clones hold about 8% of the sample.

These same records also appear under a second study, on T cells in Graves' hyperthyroidism and ophthalmopathy.

Sequenced material: peripheral blood mononuclear cells (PBMCs), taken at new diagnosis, from a patient treated with antithyroid drugs. All receptors derive from a woman in her thirties or forties with Graves disease. Donor details come from another sample of the same person, matched by shared clones.

This clonotype has more than one count but fewer than ten. V gene TRBV29-1 combines with J gene TRBJ2-3; 7 bases align to TRBD1. The germline gives CDR1 SQVTM, CDR2 ANQGSEA. With V trimmed by 4 bases and J by 3 bases, 7 bases remained unmatched. The CDR3 is made up of 14 amino acids. For the CDR3, the DNA is TGCAGCGTTGGAATCACAGGGGTTACAGATACGCAGTATTTT. Translating it yields CSVGITGVTDTQYF.

This clonotype was seen once. The CDR3 sequence: CASSYPVPALNLAKNIQYF. Written as DNA, the CDR3 is TGTGCCAGCAGTTACCCGGTCCCAGCGCTAAACCTAGCCAAAAACATTCAGTACTTC. The chain recombines TRBV6-2 or TRBV6-3 with TRBJ2-4; no clear D. Germline CDR1 is MNHEY and CDR2 is SVGEGT. V was cut by 2 bases and J by 0 bases, with 20 bases left in between. The CDR3 is 19 amino acids.

This clonotype was detected ten times or more. The V gene is TRBV12-3 or TRBV12-4, the J gene TRBJ2-4, with TRBD1 matching over 8 bases. V lost 6 bases and J lost 5; bases outside the gene matches: 6. The CDR3 is 14 residues long. CDR3 protein: CASRKTGDQNIQYF. CDR3 DNA: TGTGCCAGCAGGAAGACAGGGGACCAAAACATTCAGTACTTC.

At least ten counts were recorded for this clonotype. The chain links TRBV27 to TRBJ1-2; D unclear. From germline, CDR1 is MNHEY and CDR2 SMNVEV (reference sequence). There are 14 residues in the CDR3. V lost 5 bases and J 8 bases, leaving 18 bases between the germline ends. CDR3 bases: TGTGCCAGCAGTACCAGCGGACGGACTTTAGGCTACACCTTC. Translated, it gives CASSTSGRTLGYTF.

This clonotype was counted ten times or more. V gene TRBV19 combines with J gene TRBJ2-4, with 7 bases fitting TRBD2. This CDR3 spans 14 amino acids. Germline V gene lookup returns CDR1 LNHDA and CDR2 SQIVND (reference sequence). V lost 6 bases to trimming and J lost 0 bases; unmatched junction nucleotides: 2. CDR3: CASSRGGAKNIQYF. In nucleotides, the CDR3 is TGTGCCAGTAGCCGCGGGGGAGCCAAAAACATTCAGTACTTC.